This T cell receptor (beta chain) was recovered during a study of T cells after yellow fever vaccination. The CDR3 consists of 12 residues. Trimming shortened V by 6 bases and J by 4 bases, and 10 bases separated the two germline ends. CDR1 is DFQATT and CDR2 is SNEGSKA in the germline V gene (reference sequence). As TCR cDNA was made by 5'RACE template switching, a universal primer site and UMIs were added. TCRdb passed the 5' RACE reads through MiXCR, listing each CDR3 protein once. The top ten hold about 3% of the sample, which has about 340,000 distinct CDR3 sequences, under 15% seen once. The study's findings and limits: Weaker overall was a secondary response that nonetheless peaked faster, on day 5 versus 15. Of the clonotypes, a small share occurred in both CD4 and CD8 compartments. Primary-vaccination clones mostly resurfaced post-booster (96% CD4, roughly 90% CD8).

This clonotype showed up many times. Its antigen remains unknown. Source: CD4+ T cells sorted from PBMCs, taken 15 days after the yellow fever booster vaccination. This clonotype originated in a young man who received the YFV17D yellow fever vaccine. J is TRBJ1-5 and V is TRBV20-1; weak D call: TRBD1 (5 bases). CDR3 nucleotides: TGCAGTGCCACGGGGGGTAATCAGCCCCAGCATTTT. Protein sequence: CSATGGNQPQHF.